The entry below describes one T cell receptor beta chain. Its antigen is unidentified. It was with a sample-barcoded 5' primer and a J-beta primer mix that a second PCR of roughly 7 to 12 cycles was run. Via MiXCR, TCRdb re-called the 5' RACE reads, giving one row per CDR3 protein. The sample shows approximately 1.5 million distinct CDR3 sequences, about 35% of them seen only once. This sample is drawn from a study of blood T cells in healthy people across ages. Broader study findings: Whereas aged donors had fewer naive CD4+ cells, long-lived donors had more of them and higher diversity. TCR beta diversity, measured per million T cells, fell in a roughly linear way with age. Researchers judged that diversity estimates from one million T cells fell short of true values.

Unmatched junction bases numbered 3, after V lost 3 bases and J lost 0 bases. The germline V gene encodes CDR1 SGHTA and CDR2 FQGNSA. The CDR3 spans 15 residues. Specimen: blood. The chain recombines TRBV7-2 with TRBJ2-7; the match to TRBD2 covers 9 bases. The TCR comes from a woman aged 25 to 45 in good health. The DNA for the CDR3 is TGTGCCAGCAGCTTGAGGCGGGGGGGCTCCTACGAGCAGTACTTC. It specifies CASSLRRGGSYEQYF.